The rows below give T cell receptor beta chains drawn from one sample of a study of blood T cells in healthy people across ages. One entry per CDR3 protein, called by TCRdb with MiXCR from the 5' RACE reads. The sample lists approximately 800,000 distinct CDR3 sequences; 56% were seen once. Sequencing input: blood. Receptors were obtained from a man aged 35-49 years in good health. CDR3s include the opening cysteine and the closing phenylalanine or tryptophan. D genes are given only for firm matches. The size field is filled for only some rows; it gives once, few, many or a size class.

size,length,J,D,V,CDR3,DNA
NA,14,TRBJ1-2,NA,TRBV20-1,CSARVMQGIYGYTF,TGCAGTGCTAGAGTGATGCAGGGAATCTATGGCTACACCTTC
NA,15,TRBJ1-1,TRBD1,TRBV5-1,CASSFRQGASTEAFF,TGCGCCAGCAGCTTCCGACAGGGGGCAAGCACTGAAGCTTTCTTT
NA,16,TRBJ2-3,NA,TRBV28,CASSSATRRRADTQYF,TGTGCCAGCAGTTCGGCGACAAGAAGGAGAGCAGATACGCAGTATTTT
NA,14,TRBJ2-5,NA,TRBV4-3,CASSQVIFKETQYF,TGCGCCAGCAGCCAAGTAATCTTTAAGGAGACCCAGTACTTC
NA,18,TRBJ2-7,TRBD2,TRBV5-1,CASSPGLAGGESSYEQYF,TGCGCCAGCAGCCCAGGACTAGCGGGGGGGGAAAGCTCCTACGAGCAGTACTTC
NA,15,TRBJ2-3,TRBD2,TRBV25-1,CASSETGGGYDTQYF,TGTGCCAGCAGTGAAACGGGGGGAGGATACGATACGCAGTATTTT
once,15,TRBJ1-2,TRBD1,TRBV5-1,CASSLDPGGSYGYTF,TGCGCCAGCAGCTTGGATCCAGGGGGTAGCTATGGCTACACCTTC
NA,16,TRBJ2-7,NA,TRBV21-1,CASSKGCWQGNYEQYF,TGTGCCAGCAGCAAAGGATGTTGGCAGGGTAACTACGAGCAGTACTTC
NA,15,TRBJ1-6,TRBD1,TRBV12-3/TRBV12-4,CASSLTGVGNSPLHF,TGTGCCAGCAGTTTAACAGGGGTCGGGAATTCACCCCTCCACTTT
NA,12,TRBJ1-2,NA,TRBV20-1,CSASLSRDGYTF,TGCAGTGCTAGCCTTTCTCGAGATGGCTACACCTTC
few,13,TRBJ2-5,NA,TRBV6-5,CASSYLRVGTQYF,TGTGCCAGCAGTTACTTAAGGGTTGGGACCCAGTACTTC
NA,15,TRBJ1-2,TRBD1,TRBV2,CASSEDHRGKYGCTF,TGTGCCAGCAGTGAAGATCACAGGGGGAAATATGGCTGCACCTTC
NA,15,TRBJ2-5,NA,TRBV12-3/TRBV12-4,CASGLTGLAQETQYF,TGTGCCAGCGGACTTACCGGCCTCGCCCAAGAGACCCAGTACTTC
few,12,TRBJ2-1,NA,TRBV9,CASRDQGGEQFF,TGTGCCAGCAGGGATCAAGGAGGCGAGCAGTTCTTC
once,15,TRBJ1-2,NA,TRBV5-1,CASSAGQILNYGYTF,TGCGCCAGCAGCGCCGGACAGATCCTAAACTATGGCTACACCTTC
NA,14,TRBJ1-2,TRBD1,TRBV20-1,CSALQPGQGYGYTF,TGCAGTGCCCTTCAACCCGGACAGGGTTACGGCTACACCTTC
NA,14,TRBJ2-1,TRBD2,TRBV12-3/TRBV12-4,CASTYSGRSNEQFF,TGTGCCAGCACCTATAGCGGGAGGTCCAATGAGCAGTTCTTC
few,17,TRBJ2-3,NA,TRBV9,CASSVGAGGTSTDTQYF,TGTGCCAGCAGCGTAGGGGCTGGCGGGACTAGCACAGATACGCAGTATTTT
few,13,TRBJ2-5,TRBD1,TRBV20-1,CSAEQGVQETQYF,TGCAGTGCTGAACAGGGGGTCCAAGAGACCCAGTACTTC
NA,16,TRBJ2-1,NA,TRBV12-3/TRBV12-4,CASSPSTVTGTNEQFF,TGTGCCAGCAGCCCTAGTACGGTTACGGGGACCAATGAGCAGTTCTTC
NA,16,TRBJ1-6,TRBD1,TRBV5-5,CASSWSPQGADSPLHF,TGTGCCAGCAGCTGGTCCCCTCAGGGGGCTGATTCACCCCTCCACTTT
NA,17,TRBJ2-3,NA,TRBV7-9,CASSPSLGRGATDTQYF,TGTGCCAGCAGCCCTAGCCTGGGACGGGGGGCGACAGATACGCAGTATTTT
few,14,TRBJ1-2,TRBD1,TRBV4-2,CASSQDLGQGTDTF,TGTGCCAGCAGCCAAGATCTAGGACAGGGAACCGACACCTTC
NA,14,TRBJ2-1,NA,TRBV5-5,CASSLWGVGNEQFF,TGTGCCAGCAGCTTGTGGGGGGTGGGTAATGAGCAGTTCTTC
NA,15,TRBJ2-3,TRBD2,TRBV20-1,CSASPLAGVVDTQYF,TGCAGTGCTAGTCCGCTAGCGGGAGTTGTAGATACGCAGTATTTT
NA,15,TRBJ2-3,NA,TRBV28,CASSKGASKTDTQYF,TGTGCCAGCAGCAAAGGGGCTAGCAAGACAGATACGCAGTATTTT
NA,13,TRBJ2-7,NA,TRBV6-5,CASRGTGTYEQYF,TGTGCCAGCAGAGGGACGGGTACCTACGAGCAGTACTTC
NA,13,TRBJ1-4,NA,TRBV7-3,CASSLIPSEKLFF,TGTGCCAGCAGCTTAATCCCAAGCGAAAAACTGTTTTTT
few,22,TRBJ2-7,TRBD1,TRBV11-2,CASSLIFQFLGQGSRVSYEQYF,TGTGCCAGCAGCTTAATTTTCCAATTTCTGGGACAGGGTTCACGAGTCTCCTACGAGCAGTACTTC
NA,14,TRBJ2-1,NA,TRBV11-1,CASSFNLAGNEQFF,TGTGCCAGCAGCTTTAATCTAGCCGGCAATGAGCAGTTCTTC
few,13,TRBJ1-1,NA,TRBV6-4,CASSELENTEAFF,TGTGCCAGCAGTGAACTCGAGAACACTGAAGCTTTCTTT
NA,13,TRBJ2-7,NA,TRBV20-1,CSASLRDPYEQYF,TGCAGTGCTAGCTTGCGGGACCCCTACGAGCAGTACTTC
few,14,TRBJ1-2,NA,TRBV5-1,CASRTPLGVDGYTF,TGCGCCAGCCGCACACCATTAGGGGTCGACGGCTACACCTTC
NA,15,TRBJ2-3,TRBD2,TRBV20-1,CSARTSSGSTDTQYF,TGCAGTGCTCGGACATCCAGCGGGAGCACGGATACGCAGTATTTT
few,16,TRBJ1-2,TRBD1,TRBV7-9,CASSSTTGGEDYGYTF,TGTGCCAGCAGCTCAACGACAGGGGGCGAAGACTATGGCTACACCTTC
NA,14,TRBJ2-6,TRBD1,TRBV20-1,CSAPDRGGTSVLTF,TGCAGTGCCCCCGACAGGGGCGGGACCAGCGTCCTGACTTTC
NA,13,TRBJ1-4,NA,TRBV27,CASSVASREKLFF,TGTGCCAGCAGTGTCGCGTCCCGTGAAAAACTGTTTTTT
once,15,TRBJ2-7,TRBD2,TRBV4-1,CASSQIAGPYNEQYF,TGCGCCAGCAGCCAAATAGCGGGACCCTACAATGAGCAGTACTTC
NA,13,TRBJ2-1,NA,TRBV7-3,CASSSGAINEQFF,TGTGCCAGCAGCTCAGGGGCCATCAATGAGCAGTTCTTC
NA,16,TRBJ2-1,TRBD1,TRBV5-6,CASSLLTGGSYNEQFF,TGTGCCAGCAGCCTATTGACAGGGGGCTCCTACAATGAGCAGTTCTTC
NA,18,TRBJ2-3,TRBD2,TRBV2,CASMSPGLAGESTDTQYF,TGTGCCAGCATGTCTCCGGGGTTAGCGGGAGAAAGCACAGATACGCAGTATTTT
few,18,TRBJ2-1,TRBD2,TRBV6-5,CASRLLLAGAGGTSEQFF,TGTGCCAGCAGATTACTCCTAGCGGGGGCTGGGGGCACTAGTGAGCAGTTCTTC
medium-sized,14,TRBJ2-3,TRBD1,TRBV6-4,CASSDGTGGDTQYF,TGTGCCAGCAGTGACGGGACAGGGGGCGATACGCAGTATTTT
few,14,TRBJ1-2,NA,TRBV27,CASSLNRNHEGYTF,TGTGCCAGCAGTTTAAACAGAAACCATGAGGGGTACACCTTC
NA,13,TRBJ2-5,NA,TRBV6-1,CASSDRWSETQYF,TGTGCCAGCAGTGACAGGTGGTCGGAGACCCAGTACTTC
NA,14,TRBJ2-7,NA,TRBV5-1,CASSLQTGAYEQYF,TGCGCCAGCAGCCTGCAGACGGGGGCCTACGAGCAGTACTTC
few,15,TRBJ2-3,NA,TRBV7-2,CASGSSASSTDTQYF,TGTGCCAGCGGTTCAAGCGCTAGTAGCACAGATACGCAGTATTTT
few,16,TRBJ2-7,NA,TRBV27,CASSVTRTQHPYEQYF,TGTGCCAGCAGCGTAACAAGGACCCAGCACCCCTACGAGCAGTACTTC
NA,15,TRBJ2-7,NA,TRBV7-2,CASSSTSGSIYEQYF,TGTGCCAGCAGCTCGACTAGTGGGAGTATTTACGAGCAGTACTTC
NA,16,TRBJ2-3,NA,TRBV28,CASSMGIRAGTDTQYF,TGTGCCAGCTCGATGGGGATTAGGGCGGGCACAGATACGCAGTATTTT
NA,13,TRBJ1-2,TRBD1,TRBV6-5,CASTWDRRYGYTF,TGTGCCAGCACCTGGGACAGGAGATATGGCTACACCTTC